This TCR beta chain was identified during a study of T cell responses to AZD1222 COVID-19 vaccine. For the study at large: Second doses that came at about 4 or about 12 weeks were put together. Study-wide findings and caveats: Nearly half of spike-specific TCRs reportedly go after variant regions that carry no mutations. Sampling that yielded the repertoires occurred only after the peak T cell response. The donor cohort was predominantly white British with a female majority, and clonal diversity may have been underestimated.

Assay: immunoSEQ multiplex PCR; the TCRdb copy retains only in-frame clones and omits some. This sample has 150,000 to 200,000 clones, with about 90% found just once. The V gene lost 4 bases and the J gene lost 1 base, with 11 bases spanning the gap. The CDR3 totals 15 residues. Germline-derived CDR1 and CDR2 are SEHNR and FQNEAQ (reference sequence). Regarding this clone: Its target is unknown.

V is TRBV7-9 and J is TRBJ1-5; D is ambiguous. The clonotype originates from an adult in good health. Sequencing was performed on peripheral blood, taken on day 0 of AZD1222 vaccination. The CDR3 DNA follows: TGTGCCAGCAGCTCAGGAGGGCTGAGCAATCAGCCCCAGCATTTT. Translation: CASSSGGLSNQPQHF.